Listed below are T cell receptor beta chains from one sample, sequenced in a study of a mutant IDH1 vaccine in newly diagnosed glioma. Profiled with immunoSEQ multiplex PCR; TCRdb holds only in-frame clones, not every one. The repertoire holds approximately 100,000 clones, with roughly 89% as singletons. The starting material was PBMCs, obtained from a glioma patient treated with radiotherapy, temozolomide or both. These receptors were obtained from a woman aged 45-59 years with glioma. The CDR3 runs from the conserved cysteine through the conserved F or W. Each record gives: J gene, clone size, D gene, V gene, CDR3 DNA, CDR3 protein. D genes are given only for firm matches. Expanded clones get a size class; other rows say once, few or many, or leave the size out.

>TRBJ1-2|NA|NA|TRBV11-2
TGTGCCAGCAGCTTCTCGGGCCTAGGTAGTGGCTACACCTTC
CASSFSGLGSGYTF
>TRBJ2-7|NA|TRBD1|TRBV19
TGTGCCAGTAGTACAACCGGGACAGCATCCTACGAGCAGTACTTC
CASSTTGTASYEQYF
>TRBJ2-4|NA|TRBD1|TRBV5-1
TGCGCCAGCAGAGACAGGGGCGAGGGCAAAAACATTCAGTACTTC
CASRDRGEGKNIQYF
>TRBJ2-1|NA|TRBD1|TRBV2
TGTGCCAGCAGTGAACCGGGACAGGGGGACAATGAGCAGTTCTTC
CASSEPGQGDNEQFF
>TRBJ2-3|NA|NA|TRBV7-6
TGTGCCAGCAGCTTAGTCTATGAGAATACGCAGTATTTT
CASSLVYENTQYF
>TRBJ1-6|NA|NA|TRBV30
TGTGCCTGGAGTGAGAGCTCCTATAATTCACCCCTCCACTTT
CAWSESSYNSPLHF
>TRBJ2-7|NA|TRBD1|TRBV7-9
TGTGCCAGCAGCCCCAAGGTGGACAGGGTAACCTACGAGCAGTACTTC
CASSPKVDRVTYEQYF
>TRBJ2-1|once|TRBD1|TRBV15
TGTGCCACCAGCAGGGACAGGGGGCGTTCCTACAATGAGCAGTTCTTC
CATSRDRGRSYNEQFF
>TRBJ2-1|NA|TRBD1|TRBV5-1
TGCGCCAGCAGCTCCTCGGAGACAGGGGGTTACAATGAGCAGTTCTTC
CASSSSETGGYNEQFF
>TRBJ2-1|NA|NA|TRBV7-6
TGTGCCAGCAGCTTAAGGTCCGTTTGGAATGAGCAGTTCTTC
CASSLRSVWNEQFF
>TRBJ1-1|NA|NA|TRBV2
TGTGCCAGCAGTGAATTGTCCGGGGCAGGATGGGTGAACACTGAAGCTTTCTTT
CASSELSGAGWVNTEAFF
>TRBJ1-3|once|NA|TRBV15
TGTGCCACCAGCAGAGATCAAGGGATCTCTGGAAACACCATATATTTT
CATSRDQGISGNTIYF
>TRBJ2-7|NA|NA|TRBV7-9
TGTGCCAGCAGCTTACAACCGTACGAGCAGTACTTC
CASSLQPYEQYF
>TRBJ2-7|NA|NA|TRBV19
TGTGCCAGTAGTACCTCCGGGGGGCGGAACGAGCAGTACTTC
CASSTSGGRNEQYF
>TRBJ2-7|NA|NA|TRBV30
TGTGCCTGGAGTGTGGGGAGCTCCTACGAGCAGTACTTC
CAWSVGSSYEQYF
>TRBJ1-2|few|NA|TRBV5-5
TGTGCCAGCAGCTTGGTGGGCAGCCGCTACACCTTC
CASSLVGSRYTF
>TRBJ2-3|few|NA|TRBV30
TGTGCCTGGGAATCCGACAGTAGCACAGATACGCAGTATTTT
CAWESDSSTDTQYF
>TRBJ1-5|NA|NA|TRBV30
TGTGCCTGGAGTGTAAGAGGGGCGAGCAATCAGCCCCAGCATTTT
CAWSVRGASNQPQHF
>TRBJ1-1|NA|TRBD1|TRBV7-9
TGTGCCAGCAGCTTATTGACAGGGGGCTTTTCCGGTGAAGCTTTCTTT
CASSLLTGGFSGEAFF
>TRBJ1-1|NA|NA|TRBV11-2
TGTGCCAGCAGCCCACGTTACTCCACGCAGAACACTGAAGCTTTCTTT
CASSPRYSTQNTEAFF
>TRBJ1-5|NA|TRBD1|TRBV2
TGTGCCAGCAGGGGGACAGGGGAATTTCAGCCCCAGCATTTT
CASRGTGEFQPQHF
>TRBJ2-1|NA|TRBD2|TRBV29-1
TGCAGCGTTCCGGGGGGCGGGAGGGCCTGGGATGAGCAGTTCTTC
CSVPGGGRAWDEQFF
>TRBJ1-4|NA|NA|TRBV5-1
TGCGCCAGCAGCTCCCTCGGGGAGGGGAATGAAAAACTGTTTTTT
CASSSLGEGNEKLFF
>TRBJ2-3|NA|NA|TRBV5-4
TGTGCCAGCAGCTTCGGTGGTGTTATTAGCACAGATACGCAGTATTTT
CASSFGGVISTDTQYF
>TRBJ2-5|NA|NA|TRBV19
TGTGCCAGTAGTATTGGGCAGAACCAAGAGACCCAGTACTTC
CASSIGQNQETQYF
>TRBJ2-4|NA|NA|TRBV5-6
TGTGCCAGCAGCCAGGGGTCAGCAAACATTCAGTACTTC
CASSQGSANIQYF
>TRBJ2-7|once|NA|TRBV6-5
TGTGCCAGCATAGTGACAGGTTCGAGGGAGCAGTACTTC
CASIVTGSREQYF
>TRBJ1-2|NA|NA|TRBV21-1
TGTGCCAGCAGCAAAGCTGTGGTCTATAACTATGGCTACACCTTC
CASSKAVVYNYGYTF
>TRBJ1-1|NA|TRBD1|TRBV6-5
TGTGCCAGCAGTTACTCGGGACAGGGGGACACTGAAGCTTTCTTT
CASSYSGQGDTEAFF
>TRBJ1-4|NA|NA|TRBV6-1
TGTGCCAGCACCGCTTTAGGTGAAAAACTGTTTTTT
CASTALGEKLFF
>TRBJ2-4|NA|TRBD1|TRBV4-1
TGCGCCAGCAGCCAACCAAGCCTGGGCAGGGGGAACATTCAGTACTTC
CASSQPSLGRGNIQYF
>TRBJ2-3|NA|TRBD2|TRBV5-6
TGTGCCAGCAGCACCGGACTAGCGGGAGGGGTGTTTCACACAGATACGCAGTATTTT
CASSTGLAGGVFHTDTQYF
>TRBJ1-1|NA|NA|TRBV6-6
TGTGCCAGCAGTTACAGGAACACTGAAGCTTTCTTT
CASSYRNTEAFF
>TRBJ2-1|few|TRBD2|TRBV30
TGTGCCTGGAGTAGCGGGAGTGGAAATGAGCAGTTCTTC
CAWSSGSGNEQFF
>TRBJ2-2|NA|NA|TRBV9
TGTGCCAGCAGCGTAGCTCAGGGATCCGGGGAGCTGTTTTTT
CASSVAQGSGELFF
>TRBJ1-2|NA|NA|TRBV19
TGTGCCAGTACCCTGACAGGCGGTACTAACTATGGCTACACCTTC
CASTLTGGTNYGYTF
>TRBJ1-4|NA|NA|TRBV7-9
TGTGCCAGCAGCTTGGGTTCGGGTAATAATGAAAAACTGTTTTTT
CASSLGSGNNEKLFF
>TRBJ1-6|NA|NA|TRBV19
TGTGCCAGTACCGGCCCTACCTATAATTCACCCCTCCACTTT
CASTGPTYNSPLHF
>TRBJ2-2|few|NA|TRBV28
TGTGCCAGCAGTTTAGGGGGAGGGAACACCGGGGAGCTGTTTTTT
CASSLGGGNTGELFF
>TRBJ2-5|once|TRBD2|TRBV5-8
TGTGCCAGCAGGCTGCCGGGACTAGCGGCTTCCGGGGCCCAGTACTTC
CASRLPGLAASGAQYF